Listed below are T cell receptor beta chains from one sample, sequenced in a study of T-cell memory formation after mild COVID-19. TCRdb itself ran the 5' RACE reads through MiXCR, one entry per CDR3 protein. The sample has about 210,000 distinct CDR3 sequences, roughly a tenth seen once. Material: PBMCs or a T cell subset sorted from them (not recorded which). These receptors were obtained from a man aged 18 to 35 who had mild COVID-19 (a few samples of this study predate the infection). Cell type and time point are not known. The CDR3 runs from the conserved cysteine through the conserved F or W. Each record gives: clone size, J gene, D gene, V gene, CDR3 protein, CDR3 DNA. A D gene is named only where the DNA matches it firmly. A clone size is listed for some rows: how often the clone was seen (once, few, many), or a class if it is expanded.

>-|TRBJ1-2|-|TRBV5-1
CASSLVLGDYGYTF
TGCGCCAGCAGCTTGGTCCTGGGGGACTATGGCTACACCTTC
>-|TRBJ2-3|-|TRBV11-2
CASSQGWFGTDTQYF
TGTGCCAGCAGTCAAGGGTGGTTTGGCACAGATACGCAGTATTTT
>few|TRBJ1-4|-|TRBV25-1
CASSDGSLNEKLFF
TGTGCCAGCAGTGATGGCAGCCTCAATGAAAAACTGTTTTTT
>few|TRBJ1-3|-|TRBV7-2
CASSQKFGRISGNTIYF
TGTGCCAGCAGCCAAAAGTTCGGGAGGATCTCTGGAAACACCATATATTTT
>-|TRBJ1-5|-|TRBV7-2
CASSLGSGVGDQPQHF
TGTGCCAGCAGCTTAGGCTCCGGGGTTGGGGATCAGCCCCAGCATTTT
>few|TRBJ2-3|TRBD2|TRBV20-1
CSARAPQRGGTDTQYF
TGCAGTGCTAGAGCTCCCCAGCGGGGGGGCACAGATACGCAGTATTTT
>-|TRBJ2-1|-|TRBV9
CASSANNEQFF
TGTGCCAGCAGCGCCAACAATGAGCAGTTCTTC
>few|TRBJ1-5|-|TRBV7-8
CASSDPKQPQHF
TGTGCCAGCAGCGATCCCAAGCAGCCCCAGCATTTT
>few|TRBJ1-3|-|TRBV5-1
CASSRAGVGNTIYF
TGCGCCAGCAGCCGGGCAGGGGTTGGAAACACCATATATTTT
>many|TRBJ2-2|-|TRBV4-3
CASSQDFASSLFF
TGCGCCAGCAGCCAAGATTTTGCGAGTTCCCTGTTTTTT
>-|TRBJ1-1|-|TRBV27
CASSFLRGTEAFF
TGTGCCAGCAGTTTCCTCCGGGGGACTGAAGCTTTCTTT
>-|TRBJ2-1|TRBD2|TRBV10-3
CAINSRGDEQFF
TGTGCCATCAATTCACGGGGGGATGAGCAGTTCTTC
>-|TRBJ2-2|-|TRBV7-2
CASSLGRLNTGELFF
TGTGCCAGCAGCTTAGGACGCCTAAACACCGGGGAGCTGTTTTTT
>few|TRBJ1-4|-|TRBV7-9
CASSLGDPRREKLFF
TGTGCCAGCAGCCTGGGGGACCCCCGGCGTGAAAAACTGTTTTTT
>-|TRBJ2-4|-|TRBV18
CASSSRGTKNIQYF
TGTGCCAGCTCATCCAGGGGAACCAAAAACATTCAGTACTTC
>few|TRBJ2-1|-|TRBV4-2
CASSQPSAGAYNEQFF
TGTGCCAGCAGCCAACCCTCTGCGGGGGCTTACAATGAGCAGTTCTTC
>few|TRBJ1-2|TRBD1|TRBV20-1
CSASWTGGKGGYTF
TGCAGTGCTAGCTGGACAGGGGGAAAGGGTGGCTACACCTTC
>few|TRBJ2-2|-|TRBV20-1
CSARAGGGRELFF
TGCAGTGCTAGAGCAGGCGGTGGCCGGGAGCTGTTTTTT
>-|TRBJ2-3|TRBD2|TRBV5-1
CASSLSLAGVTDTQYF
TGCGCCAGCAGCTTATCGCTAGCGGGAGTCACAGATACGCAGTATTTT
>few|TRBJ1-4|-|TRBV7-2
CASSQRGAAEKLFF
TGTGCCAGCAGCCAACGTGGAGCTGCTGAAAAACTGTTTTTT
>many|TRBJ1-1|-|TRBV5-1
CASSLGGHMNTEAFF
TGCGCCAGCAGCCTGGGGGGGCACATGAACACTGAAGCTTTCTTT
>-|TRBJ2-3|-|TRBV5-1
CASNVRELTDTQYF
TGCGCCAGCAATGTGAGGGAGCTCACAGATACGCAGTATTTT
>-|TRBJ2-4|-|TRBV7-6
CASSSGTDPFLAKNIQYF
TGTGCCAGCAGCTCAGGGACGGATCCGTTCTTAGCCAAAAACATTCAGTACTTC
>few|TRBJ2-2|-|TRBV7-2
CASSLGPMNTGELFF
TGTGCCAGCAGCTTAGGGCCCATGAACACCGGGGAGCTGTTTTTT
>few|TRBJ1-1|-|TRBV6-1
CASSAQGGGTEAFF
TGTGCCAGCAGTGCACAGGGTGGAGGGACTGAAGCTTTCTTT
>-|TRBJ2-2|TRBD1|TRBV18
CASSPNRGLFTGELFF
TGTGCCAGCTCACCAAACAGGGGGCTCTTCACCGGGGAGCTGTTTTTT
>-|TRBJ2-7|TRBD2|TRBV12-3/TRBV12-4
CASKASGGYSYEQYF
TGTGCCAGCAAGGCTAGCGGGGGGTACTCCTACGAGCAGTACTTC